A single sample is the source of the 20 T cell receptor beta chains below, sequenced in a study of CD8 T cells in ankylosing spondylitis. TCRdb reanalysed the 5' RACE reads using MiXCR and keeps one entry per CDR3 protein. The sample comprises around 250,000 distinct CDR3 sequences, roughly a tenth of which are singletons, and 6% to 8.5% rests with the top ten. Sequenced: blood, either unsorted or a sorted T cell fraction (not recorded which). These receptors came from a male donor with ankylosing spondylitis or in good health (not recorded which).

Many counts were recorded for this clonotype. The rearrangement joins TRBV20-1 to TRBJ2-3, with D uncertain. The germline V gene has CDR1 DFQATT and CDR2 SNEGSKA (reference sequence). The CDR3 consists of 15 residues. Trimming removed 0 bases from V and 7 bases from J, with 17 bases in between. CDR3 sequence reads: CSARDLAPQLNTQYF. The CDR3 DNA follows: TGCAGTGCTAGAGATTTAGCCCCGCAGTTGAATACGCAGTATTTT.

This clonotype was seen ten or more times. The V call is TRBV11-3, the J call TRBJ2-3; the D is unclear. The germline V gene encodes CDR1 SGHNT and CDR2 YENEEA. V lost 1 base to trimming and J lost 4 bases, with 9 bases between them. This CDR3 is 14 amino acids long. CDR3 in DNA: TGTGCCAGCAGCTTAGGTCGGAGTTCAGATACGCAGTATTTT. Encoded protein: CASSLGRSSDTQYF.

This rearrangement joins TRBV7-3 to TRBJ2-5, with D unresolved. V gave up 6 bases and J gave up 2 bases, with 10 bases separating them. The CDR3 is made up of 13 amino acids. CDR1 is SGHTA, CDR2 FQGTGA, per germline. The chain's CDR3 is CASRQKGQETQYF. In DNA, the CDR3 is TGTGCCAGCAGACAAAAAGGGCAAGAGACCCAGTACTTC.

Many counts were recorded for this clonotype. The V gene is TRBV20-1, the J gene TRBJ1-5, with D possibly TRBD1 on 5 matching bases. The germline gives CDR1 DFQATT, CDR2 SNEGSKA (reference sequence). The CDR3 is made up of 13 amino acids. V was pared by 5 bases and J by 4 bases, with 12 bases between. The CDR3 is CSAPGAGNQPQHF. CDR3 coding DNA: TGCAGTGCTCCCGGGGCGGGGAATCAGCCCCAGCATTTT.

In this sample, this clonotype turned up many times. V usage is TRBV29-1 and J usage is TRBJ2-2, with 12 bases fitting TRBD1. The CDR3 loop spans 15 amino acids. J was trimmed by 6 bases and V by 6 bases; bases with no gene match: 8. Germline assignment: CDR1 SQVTM and CDR2 ANQGSEA. Written as DNA, the CDR3 is TGCAGCGTAGCAGGGACAGGGGGCCTCCCCGGGGAGCTGTTTTTT. As protein: CSVAGTGGLPGELFF.

The chain carries TRBV10-3 and TRBJ1-2; no reliable D call. The V gene's germline CDR1 is ENHRY and CDR2 SYGVKD. Trimming stripped 6 bases from V and 0 bases from J, with 14 bases between. This CDR3 has 15 residues. CDR3: CAIRVVRSANYGYTF. CDR3 sequence (DNA): TGTGCCATCAGAGTGGTCCGATCAGCTAACTATGGCTACACCTTC.

This clonotype was observed many times. This chain connects TRBV5-1 to TRBJ2-7; possible D gene TRBD2, 6 bases. Germline V gene lookup returns CDR1 SGHRS and CDR2 YFSETQ. Trimming removed 0 bases from V and 5 bases from J, with 9 bases in between. The CDR3 has 13 residues. The CDR3 loop is CASSLAGGDEQYF. The DNA for the CDR3 is TGCGCCAGCAGCTTGGCCGGAGGGGACGAGCAGTACTTC.

This chain connects TRBV28 to TRBJ2-7, with TRBD2 matching 14 bases. CDR1 and CDR2 (germline): MDHEN, SYDVKM. This CDR3 contains 15 residues. V lost 5 bases and J lost 3; bases outside the gene matches: 3. The chain's CDR3 is CASSGTSGSFYEQYF. Written as DNA, the CDR3 is TGTGCCAGCAGTGGGACTAGCGGGAGTTTCTACGAGCAGTACTTC.

This clonotype was observed many times. This rearrangement joins TRBV27 to TRBJ2-1; D ambiguous. Trimming removed 4 bases from V and 8 bases from J, with 15 bases in between. This CDR3 spans 14 amino acids. Germline lookup yields CDR1 MNHEY and CDR2 SMNVEV (reference sequence). This CDR3 is CASSSEEGWDEQFF. The CDR3, as DNA: TGTGCCAGCAGTTCCGAGGAAGGTTGGGATGAGCAGTTCTTC.

In its sample, this clonotype was seen a few times. This chain joins TRBV11-1 and TRBJ1-5; weak D call: TRBD1 (6 bases). V gave up 1 base and J gave up 0 bases, with 16 bases separating them. The CDR3 sequence is 18 residues long. Germline V gene sequence: CDR1 SGHAT, CDR2 FQDESV (reference sequence). As DNA, the CDR3 is TGTGCCAGCAGCTTAGGGGACACCGAACCTTATAGCAATCAGCCCCAGCATTTT. Amino acids: CASSLGDTEPYSNQPQHF.

This clonotype has at least ten counts. The chain is built from TRBV20-1 and TRBJ1-1; 7 nucleotides align to TRBD1. From germline, CDR1 is DFQATT and CDR2 SNEGSKA (reference sequence). With 6 bases clipped from V and 3 bases from J, the junction kept 10 bases outside the gene matches. There are 14 residues in the CDR3. CDR3 nucleotides: TGCAGTGCCAAACCAGGGCAGGGGGACACTGAAGCTTTCTTT. Encoded protein: CSAKPGQGDTEAFF.

At least ten counts were recorded for this clonotype. The chain recombines TRBV10-3 with TRBJ1-1, with TRBD1 matching 10 bases. CDR3 length equals 14 residues. Trimming removed 6 bases from V and 5 bases from J; junction bases left unmatched: 6. The germline gives CDR1 ENHRY, CDR2 SYGVKD. As DNA, the CDR3 is TGTGCCATCAGACCCGGGACAGGGGAGACTGAAGCTTTCTTT. Protein: CAIRPGTGETEAFF.

This clonotype was seen ten or more times. The chain links TRBV5-1 to TRBJ2-1; TRBD2 aligns across 9 bases. Trimming took 1 base from V and 6 from J; bases not matched to a gene: 5. The germline gives CDR1 SGHRS, CDR2 YFSETQ. This CDR3 region has 15 residues. For the CDR3, the DNA is TGCGCCAGCAGCTTGCGGGCGGGAGGGTCCAATGAGCAGTTCTTC. The encoded protein is CASSLRAGGSNEQFF.

This clonotype has more than one count but fewer than ten. This chain uses TRBV5-1 with TRBJ2-3; no clear D gene. V was shortened by 1 base and J by 3 bases, with 6 bases between the two germline ends. Germline V CDR1 and CDR2: SGHRS, YFSETQ. The length of the CDR3 is 13 residues. The DNA of the CDR3 is TGCGCCAGCAGCTTGACAGAGACAGATACGCAGTATTTT. Its protein product is CASSLTETDTQYF.

Many counts were recorded for this clonotype. This chain uses TRBV20-1 with TRBJ2-1; D is uncertain. Germline-derived CDR1 and CDR2 are DFQATT and SNEGSKA (reference sequence). Trimming left V 5 bases short and J 10 bases short, with 15 bases between. CDR3 size: 12 residues. The CDR3 region has the DNA TGCAGTGCTCTCATTCCCGTTGGCGAGCAGTTCTTC. This encodes CSALIPVGEQFF.

This clonotype has a count of ten or more. The rearrangement joins TRBV12-3 or TRBV12-4 to TRBJ2-3; possible D gene TRBD1, 5 bases. The CDR3 extends over 13 amino acids. Trimming shortened V by 7 bases and J by 2 bases, and 10 bases separated the two germline ends. In DNA, the CDR3 is TGTGCCAGCACCCTACAGGTCACAGATACGCAGTATTTT. It translates to CASTLQVTDTQYF.

In this sample, this clonotype turned up many times. V is TRBV4-1 and J is TRBJ1-1, with D tentatively TRBD1 (5 bases). The V end was cut by 2 bases, the J end by 0 bases, with 10 bases between. The CDR3 totals 15 residues. The germline V gene encodes CDR1 MGHRA and CDR2 YSYEKL. The CDR3 coding sequence is TGCGCCAGCAGCCAAATACAGGAGCTGAACACTGAAGCTTTCTTT. It codes for CASSQIQELNTEAFF.

This clonotype turned up a few times. The CDR3 nucleotides read TGCGCCAGCAGTGAGGGACCTGTAGCGGGACTCGACGAGCAGTACTTC. It specifies CASSEGPVAGLDEQYF. The rearrangement joins TRBV10-2 to TRBJ2-7; 8 bases are a match to TRBD2. From germline, CDR1 is WSHSY and CDR2 SAAADI. This CDR3 has 16 residues. V dropped 2 bases and J dropped 5; count of bases not matched to a gene: 11.

This clonotype was seen a handful of times. The genes are TRBV20-1 and TRBJ2-3; D possibly corresponds to TRBD1 (5 bases). Trimming removed 1 base at V and 6 bases at J, with 17 bases between. The length of the CDR3 is 15 residues. The V gene's germline CDR1 is DFQATT and CDR2 SNEGSKA (reference sequence). As DNA, the CDR3 is TGCAGTGCTAGAGTAGTTAAGGGGATCGGCGATACGCAGTATTTT. Translation: CSARVVKGIGDTQYF.

The V gene is TRBV7-9, the J gene TRBJ2-1, with TRBD2 matching over 7 bases. The germline V gene has CDR1 SEHNR and CDR2 FQNEAQ (reference sequence). J was trimmed by 2 bases and V by 0 bases; bases with no gene match: 7. There are 17 residues in the CDR3. CDR3 in DNA: TGTGCCAGCAGCTTAGCGGAACTAGCGTTGGCCTACAATGAGCAGTTCTTC. Amino acid sequence: CASSLAELALAYNEQFF.